This is a list of T cell receptor beta chains from one sample in a study of shared clonotypes between healthy human individuals. Clones were sequenced by immunoSEQ multiplex PCR, and TCRdb holds only the in-frame ones, with some missing. Found here are hundreds of thousands of clones, about 91% of them singletons; the top ten hold less than 25%. Sequencing was done on a sample of naive CD8+ T cells sorted from blood. These receptors were obtained from a man in his thirties or forties in good health. The CDR3 runs from the conserved cysteine through the conserved F or W. D genes are given only for firm matches. Only part of the rows carry a size: once, few, many, or a class if the clone is expanded.

D gene	clone size	J gene	V gene	CDR3 DNA	CDR3 protein
TRBD2	.	TRBJ2-7	TRBV5-5	TGTGCCAGCAGCTTCAGACTAGCGGCAGTATACGAGCAGTACTTC	CASSFRLAAVYEQYF
.	.	TRBJ1-5	TRBV27	TGTGCCAGCAGTTTCTCTAGGGCCAGCAATCAGCCCCAGCATTTT	CASSFSRASNQPQHF
.	.	TRBJ2-7	TRBV7-9	TGTGCCAGCAGCTCCCCCGGGACGGCTCCTCCCTACTACGAGCAGTACTTC	CASSSPGTAPPYYEQYF
TRBD1	once	TRBJ2-1	TRBV9	TGTGCCAGCAGCGCGCGGGACAGGGGTTACAATGAGCAGTTCTTC	CASSARDRGYNEQFF
.	.	TRBJ2-1	TRBV20-1	TGCAGTGCCAAAAATGAGCATCAGCAGTTCTTC	CSAKNEHQQFF
.	.	TRBJ2-2	TRBV7-9	TGTGCCAGCAGCTTCGGTTTCACCGGGGAGCTGTTTTTT	CASSFGFTGELFF
TRBD2	.	TRBJ2-1	TRBV9	TGTGCCAGCAGCTTACCCTCGGGGGCGGGAGGCAATGAGCAGTTCTTC	CASSLPSGAGGNEQFF
.	.	TRBJ2-7	TRBV5-1	TGCGCCAGCAGCTTAGTCGGAGGGGAGCAGTACTTC	CASSLVGGEQYF
.	once	TRBJ2-7	TRBV27	TGTGCCAGCAGTTTATCAGGGTTACTCTACGAGCAGTACTTC	CASSLSGLLYEQYF
.	.	TRBJ1-4	TRBV5-1	TGCGCCAGCAGCTCGACCGTTGCAACTAATGAAAAACTGTTTTTT	CASSSTVATNEKLFF
.	.	TRBJ2-7	TRBV27	TGTGCCAGCAGTTTAGGGTCAGGGTTCGGTTCCTACGAGCAGTACTTC	CASSLGSGFGSYEQYF
.	few	TRBJ2-7	TRBV14	TGTGCCAGCAGTTACGGGCGGGAGCAGTACTTC	CASSYGREQYF
.	.	TRBJ2-7	TRBV27	TGTGCCAGCAGCCAGGCGACCTTCATCGGCGAGCAGTACTTC	CASSQATFIGEQYF
.	few	TRBJ2-7	TRBV2	TGTGCCAGCAGTGAAACCTACGAGCAGTACTTC	CASSETYEQYF
.	.	TRBJ1-4	TRBV6-1	TGTGCCAGCAGTGTACACAACCCCGCAGATGAAAAACTGTTTTTT	CASSVHNPADEKLFF
.	.	TRBJ2-5	TRBV25-1	TGTGCCAGCAGTGTGCTAGAGACCCAGTACTTC	CASSVLETQYF
.	.	TRBJ2-7	TRBV6-1	TGTGCCAGCAGTGAAGGGGTAGGGAACTACGAGCAGTACTTC	CASSEGVGNYEQYF
.	.	TRBJ2-2	TRBV7-2	TGTGCCAGCAGCTTAGGAGGGGTAACCGGGGAGCTGTTTTTT	CASSLGGVTGELFF
TRBD2	.	TRBJ2-5	TRBV7-6	TGTGCCAGCAGCTTACGACTAGCATATCAAGAGACCCAGTACTTC	CASSLRLAYQETQYF
.	.	TRBJ2-7	TRBV11-2	TGTGCCAGCAGCTCCTCAGGGGAGGGGAGGTACGAGCAGTACTTC	CASSSSGEGRYEQYF
.	.	TRBJ2-3	TRBV7-8	TGTGCCAGCAGCGGGTGGACAGATACGCAGTATTTT	CASSGWTDTQYF
.	.	TRBJ2-7	TRBV16	TGTGCCAGCAGCCTGAGTAGCCCCTACGAGCAGTACTTC	CASSLSSPYEQYF
.	.	TRBJ2-1	TRBV2	TGTGCCAGCACTAGAGTCGTGCAGTTCTTC	CASTRVVQFF
.	.	TRBJ2-1	TRBV27	TGTGCCAGCAGTACACAACAGGGTGATGAGCAGTTCTTC	CASSTQQGDEQFF
TRBD2	.	TRBJ2-1	TRBV27	TGTGCCAGCAGTCCCGGACTAGCGGGAGAGCAGTTCTTC	CASSPGLAGEQFF
TRBD1	.	TRBJ2-7	TRBV27	TGTGCCAGCAGTTACAACCCGGACAGGGGTCCCTACGAGCAGTACTTC	CASSYNPDRGPYEQYF
TRBD1	.	TRBJ1-5	TRBV7-2	TGTGCCAGCAGCTCCGGGACAGGGGGTCCCTGGAGCAATCAGCCCCAGCATTTT	CASSSGTGGPWSNQPQHF
.	.	TRBJ2-7	TRBV2	TGTGCCACCCGGGACAAGGCCTACGAGCAGTACTTC	CATRDKAYEQYF
.	.	TRBJ2-1	TRBV15	TGTGCCTCAGGGGCCACGGATGAGCAGTTCTTC	CASGATDEQFF